This entry concerns a single T cell receptor beta chain. This sample is part of a study of blood T cell repertoires in COVID-19. Background on the study: The United States, Italy and Spain supplied acute and convalescent COVID-19 samples. Nucleic acid was either cDNA or gDNA, and it came from T cells, B-cell-depleted T cells, or PBMCs.

V dropped 3 bases and J dropped 5 bases, with 13 bases sitting between them. CDR3 length: 15 amino acids. Germline V CDR1 and CDR2: SGHAT, FQDESV (reference sequence). The data were produced by immunoSEQ multiplex PCR, yet TCRdb's version contains in-frame clones alone and is incomplete. The data contain 280,000 or so clones, approximately 88% of them singletons. The chain couples TRBV11-1 to TRBJ2-2, with a possible D match to TRBD2 (5 bases). The clonotype originates from a woman between 25 and 40 years old who had recovered from COVID-19. The material sequenced was peripheral blood. The CDR3: CASSFAAAATGELFF. The CDR3, as DNA: TGTGCCAGCAGCTTTGCAGCGGCGGCGACCGGGGAGCTGTTTTTT.